This T cell receptor (beta chain) comes out of a study of molecular identifiers for immune sequencing clone quantification. Researchers sorted naive CD8 T cells as cells that were CD8+CD4-CCR7+CD45RA+. At least ten counts were recorded for this clonotype. Germline V CDR1 and CDR2: SGHNT, YYREEE (reference sequence). Between the trimmed V and J ends, which lost 1 base and 6 bases, there was a span of 11 bases. The CDR3 runs 13 residues. TCRdb called the PCR reads again in MiXCR, with one record for every CDR3 protein. The sample lists approximately 500,000 distinct CDR3 sequences; about a fifth were seen once.

This chain links TRBV5-4 with TRBJ2-7; D is unresolved. The TCR comes from a human donor in good health. Some libraries in this study had Jurkat cell RNA spiked in. Material: naive CD8+ T cells from blood, with Jurkat cell RNA spiked in. Subset in this sample: FACS-sorted CD8+CD4-CCR7+CD45RA+ naive T cells. The CDR3 sequence: CASSLSVLREQYF. The CDR3 DNA sequence: TGTGCCAGCAGCTTGAGCGTGTTGCGCGAGCAGTACTTC.